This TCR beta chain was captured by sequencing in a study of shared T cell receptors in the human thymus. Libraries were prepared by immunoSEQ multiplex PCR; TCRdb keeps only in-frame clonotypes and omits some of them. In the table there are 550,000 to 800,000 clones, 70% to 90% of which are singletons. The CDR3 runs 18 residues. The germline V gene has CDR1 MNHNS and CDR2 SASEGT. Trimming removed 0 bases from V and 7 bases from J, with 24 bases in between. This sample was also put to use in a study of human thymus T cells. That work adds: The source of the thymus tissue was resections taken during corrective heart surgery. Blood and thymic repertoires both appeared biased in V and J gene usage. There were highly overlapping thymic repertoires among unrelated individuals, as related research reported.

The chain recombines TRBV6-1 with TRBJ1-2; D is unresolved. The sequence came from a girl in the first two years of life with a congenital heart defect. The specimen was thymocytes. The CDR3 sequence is CASSEAGMATGGVGGYTF. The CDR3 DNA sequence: TGTGCCAGCAGTGAAGCAGGAATGGCTACGGGAGGTGTAGGTGGCTACACCTTC.